This T cell receptor (beta chain) was found in a study of vaccination and CD4 T cells after COVID-19. Looking at the study overall: Convalescent persons amounted to six males plus four females, two of whom were Hispanic.

As to treatment: roughly 10-day PBMC culture with coronavirus spike peptide pools or control peptides (ViraFEST assay). With peptide pools, ViraFEST first expanded antigen-specific T cells and afterwards sequenced their TCRs. For this clonotype: No antigen is known for it.

From germline, CDR1 is MNHEY and CDR2 SVGAGI. The V and J ends lost 2 bases and 1 base respectively, with 5 bases between them. The CDR3 is 13 residues long. Oncomine TCR Beta short-read sequencing was applied to DNA from cultured CD4+ T cells. Genomic DNA extraction was carried out from cultured CD4+ T cells. Via MiXCR, TCRdb re-called the PCR reads, giving one row per CDR3 protein. Of about 17,000 distinct CDR3 sequences listed, roughly 30% were seen once; the top ten hold around 14%. This TCR was sampled from a human donor with COVID-19. V is TRBV6-5 and J is TRBJ1-2; no reliable D call. Sequencing input: cultured CD4+ T cells from blood. Written as DNA, the CDR3 is TGTGCCAGCAGTTACAAACTTAACTATGGCTACACCTTC. Translating it yields CASSYKLNYGYTF.